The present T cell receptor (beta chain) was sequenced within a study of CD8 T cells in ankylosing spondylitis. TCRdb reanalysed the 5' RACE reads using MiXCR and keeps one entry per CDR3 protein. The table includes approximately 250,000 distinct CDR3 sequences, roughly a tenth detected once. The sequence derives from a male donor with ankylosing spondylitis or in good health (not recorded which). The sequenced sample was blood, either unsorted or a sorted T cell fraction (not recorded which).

The CDR3 sequence is CASSLVHGRTDTQYF. The DNA for the CDR3 is TGTGCCAGCAGCTTAGTACATGGGAGGACAGATACGCAGTATTTT. The chain couples TRBV7-2 to TRBJ2-3, with D maybe TRBD2 (6 bases). Trimming took 1 base from V and 3 from J, leaving 11 bases between them. The CDR3 runs 15 residues. Germline CDR1 is SGHTA and CDR2 is FQGNSA.